A selection of T cell receptor beta chains follows, all from one sample in a study of T cells in localized non-small cell lung cancer. TCRdb's copy holds only in-frame clones and misses some; the assay was immunoSEQ multiplex PCR. The sample consists of tens of thousands of clones, around 85% of them appearing once. The sample was peripheral blood, taken before any cancer treatment. Every receptor here comes from a woman aged 40-69 years with stage I lung adenocarcinoma. CDR3s include the opening cysteine and the closing phenylalanine or tryptophan. The order of the fields is J gene, V gene, clone size, D gene, CDR3 DNA, CDR3 protein. The D gene is left open where the match is weak. Some rows have no size entry. The others give once, few or many, or a class for an expanded clone.

J gene: TRBJ1-2
V gene: TRBV9
clone size: NA
D gene: NA
CDR3 DNA: TGTGCCAGCAGGGGTATGGGGGCGGTAAACTATGGCTACACCTTC
CDR3 protein: CASRGMGAVNYGYTF

J gene: TRBJ2-7
V gene: TRBV6-5
clone size: NA
D gene: NA
CDR3 DNA: TGTGCCAGCAGTACAGACTTTGAATTCAACGAGCAGTACTTC
CDR3 protein: CASSTDFEFNEQYF

J gene: TRBJ1-2
V gene: TRBV7-3
clone size: NA
D gene: NA
CDR3 DNA: TGTGCCAGCAGCGCCTCCCCAGGGGCACTAACTGGCTATGGCTACACCTTC
CDR3 protein: CASSASPGALTGYGYTF

J gene: TRBJ2-5
V gene: TRBV7-6
clone size: NA
D gene: NA
CDR3 DNA: TGTGCCAGCAGCTTAGTCGGTCAAGAGACCCAGTACTTC
CDR3 protein: CASSLVGQETQYF

J gene: TRBJ2-2
V gene: TRBV6-4
clone size: NA
D gene: NA
CDR3 DNA: TGTGCCAGCAGTCCCTCGAACACCGGGGAGCTGTTTTTT
CDR3 protein: CASSPSNTGELFF

J gene: TRBJ2-7
V gene: TRBV18
clone size: NA
D gene: TRBD2
CDR3 DNA: TGTGCCAGCTCACCACCTATGCGGGGGGATGACGAGCAGTACTTC
CDR3 protein: CASSPPMRGDDEQYF

J gene: TRBJ2-3
V gene: TRBV7-3
clone size: few
D gene: NA
CDR3 DNA: TGTGCCAGCAGCTTAGGGTCGGGGGATACGCAGTATTTT
CDR3 protein: CASSLGSGDTQYF

J gene: TRBJ2-5
V gene: TRBV5-1
clone size: NA
D gene: NA
CDR3 DNA: TGCGCCAGCAGCTTGGCCGAGCTCGCGACCCAGTACTTC
CDR3 protein: CASSLAELATQYF

J gene: TRBJ2-1
V gene: TRBV6-1
clone size: NA
D gene: TRBD2
CDR3 DNA: TGTGCCAGCAGTGAAGAGGCGGGGGCCTACAATGAGCAGTTCTTC
CDR3 protein: CASSEEAGAYNEQFF

J gene: TRBJ1-1
V gene: TRBV6-5
clone size: once
D gene: TRBD1
CDR3 DNA: TGTGCCAGCAGCCCAGGGGGCGCAGGTGAAGCTTTCTTT
CDR3 protein: CASSPGGAGEAFF

J gene: TRBJ1-3
V gene: TRBV18
clone size: NA
D gene: NA
CDR3 DNA: TGTGCCAGCTCACCATCAGGACTCGGCCGCGGAAACACCATATATTTT
CDR3 protein: CASSPSGLGRGNTIYF

J gene: TRBJ2-7
V gene: TRBV18
clone size: NA
D gene: TRBD2
CDR3 DNA: TGTGCCAGCTCTATCGCTAGCGGGGGATACGAGCAGTACTTC
CDR3 protein: CASSIASGGYEQYF

J gene: TRBJ2-1
V gene: TRBV6-1
clone size: NA
D gene: NA
CDR3 DNA: TGTGCCAGCAGTGAAGGGTACGAGCAGTTCTTC
CDR3 protein: CASSEGYEQFF

J gene: TRBJ1-3
V gene: TRBV7-8
clone size: NA
D gene: NA
CDR3 DNA: TGTGCCAGCAGCCCTATACGTTCCTCTGGAAACACCATATATTTT
CDR3 protein: CASSPIRSSGNTIYF

J gene: TRBJ1-6
V gene: TRBV10-3
clone size: once
D gene: TRBD1
CDR3 DNA: TGTGCCATCAGTAGGGCGGGACAGGGGACGGGAACACCCCTCCACTTT
CDR3 protein: CAISRAGQGTGTPLHF

J gene: TRBJ2-3
V gene: TRBV7-2
clone size: NA
D gene: NA
CDR3 DNA: TGTGCCAGCAGCTTACAATTTCCTAGCCCCACAGATACGCAGTATTTT
CDR3 protein: CASSLQFPSPTDTQYF

J gene: TRBJ2-7
V gene: TRBV10-3
clone size: NA
D gene: NA
CDR3 DNA: TGTGCCATCAGGGGAACTTCGGGGGATAACACCTACGAGCAGTACTTC
CDR3 protein: CAIRGTSGDNTYEQYF

J gene: TRBJ2-7
V gene: TRBV25-1
clone size: NA
D gene: NA
CDR3 DNA: TGTGCCAGCAGTGGCAGGAGGGGGCGCGAGCAGTACTTC
CDR3 protein: CASSGRRGREQYF

J gene: TRBJ2-1
V gene: TRBV7-9
clone size: NA
D gene: NA
CDR3 DNA: TGTGCCAGCAGCTACGGGACGGGGAAGGAGTTCTTC
CDR3 protein: CASSYGTGKEFF

J gene: TRBJ1-3
V gene: TRBV7-3
clone size: NA
D gene: TRBD1
CDR3 DNA: TGTGCCAGCAGCTCAGGGGGCCGCGGAAACACCATATATTTT
CDR3 protein: CASSSGGRGNTIYF

J gene: TRBJ1-3
V gene: TRBV28
clone size: NA
D gene: NA
CDR3 DNA: TGTGCCAGCAGTGCAATCGGAGCGCTCGGAAACACCATATATTTT
CDR3 protein: CASSAIGALGNTIYF

J gene: TRBJ1-2
V gene: TRBV5-1
clone size: NA
D gene: TRBD1
CDR3 DNA: TGCGCCAGCAGACTCGCCCTACAGGGGGACGACTATGGCTACACCTTC
CDR3 protein: CASRLALQGDDYGYTF

J gene: TRBJ1-4
V gene: TRBV4-2
clone size: NA
D gene: NA
CDR3 DNA: TGTGCCAGCAGCCCCGGGACGGTATATGAAAAACTGTTTTTT
CDR3 protein: CASSPGTVYEKLFF

J gene: TRBJ2-2
V gene: TRBV18
clone size: NA
D gene: NA
CDR3 DNA: TGTGCCAGCTCACCAAGGAGTTGGGGGTCCGGGGAGCTGTTTTTT
CDR3 protein: CASSPRSWGSGELFF

J gene: TRBJ2-6
V gene: TRBV7-3
clone size: NA
D gene: TRBD1
CDR3 DNA: TGTGCCAGCAGCATCACAGGGGTTCCTTTTGGGGCCAACGTCCTGACTTTC
CDR3 protein: CASSITGVPFGANVLTF

J gene: TRBJ1-1
V gene: TRBV5-1
clone size: NA
D gene: TRBD1
CDR3 DNA: TGCGCCAGCAGCGGGGACAGGTTGAACACTGAAGCTTTCTTT
CDR3 protein: CASSGDRLNTEAFF

J gene: TRBJ2-7
V gene: TRBV14
clone size: NA
D gene: NA
CDR3 DNA: TGTGCCAGCAGCCAAGACCCGCGCTACGAGCAGTACTTC
CDR3 protein: CASSQDPRYEQYF

J gene: TRBJ1-6
V gene: TRBV19
clone size: NA
D gene: NA
CDR3 DNA: TGTGCCAGTAGTATCGGGGGACCTCTCTCCTATAATTCACCCCTCCACTTT
CDR3 protein: CASSIGGPLSYNSPLHF

J gene: TRBJ2-3
V gene: TRBV7-8
clone size: NA
D gene: TRBD2
CDR3 DNA: TGTGCCAGCAGCTGGCTAGCGGGGGACACAGATACGCAGTATTTT
CDR3 protein: CASSWLAGDTDTQYF

J gene: TRBJ2-7
V gene: TRBV9
clone size: NA
D gene: NA
CDR3 DNA: TGTGCCAGCAGCTCCAGGGGCTACGAGCAGTACTTC
CDR3 protein: CASSSRGYEQYF

J gene: TRBJ2-1
V gene: TRBV7-9
clone size: NA
D gene: NA
CDR3 DNA: TGTGCCAGCAGCTTAGGGCCAAGCAATGAGCAGTTCTTC
CDR3 protein: CASSLGPSNEQFF